This record looks at one T cell receptor (beta chain) sequence and its context. No antigen is known for it. No much larger clone is present one base from it, and per-base qualities are unavailable. This sample is part of a study of CD8 T cells in Susac syndrome (dated by TCRdb to between 2019 and 2020). The study in broad terms: The study used repertoire sequencing to test whether antigen drove CD8+ T cell activation and differentiation in Susac syndrome.

Peripheral blood CD8+ and CD4+ T cells from healthy donors, Susac syndrome patients and multiple sclerosis patients were profiled by high-throughput TCR beta sequencing. The multiple sclerosis controls were treatment-naive patients who had stable or active relapsing-remitting disease and met the revised McDonald criteria. CD8+ TEMRA cells were enriched by FACS, while bulk CD8+ and CD4+ T cells were purified by magnetic negative isolation. Blood was drawn into EDTA tubes, processed within 24 hours, and PBMCs were isolated by density gradient centrifugation. PBMCs destined for TCR sequencing were cryopreserved in liquid nitrogen and later thawed in a 37 °C water bath. The sorted or isolated CD4+, CD8+ and CD8+ TEMRA cells had a purity of 90% or higher. RNA was extracted using the RNeasy kit, and about 0.45 to 1 ug of the RNA was reverse transcribed with random hexamers. The immunoSEQ multiplex PCR assay, covering 54 Vbeta and 13 Jbeta segments, was used to amplify TCR beta CDR3 regions. PCR amplification bias was corrected using a synthetic template baseline for primer optimization and computational correction. Processing in the source paper ran as follows. Reads were annotated to V, D and J genes according to IMGT and were analyzed with immunoSEQ Analyzer, with only productive sequences retained. To calculate clonality, Shannon entropy was normalized by log2 of the number of productive unique sequences and then subtracted from one. Public and private clones were assessed among the 100 most prevalent clones of each patient and control. A clone was defined as Susac-specific if it was absent from the healthy and MS cohorts, from roughly 990 published viral clones and from other ImmuneACCESS disease sequences. In TCRdb, the public reads were trimmed at Q25 with fastp and aligned with MiXCR, with productive beta chains retained. Identical CDR3 protein sequences are pooled into one entry, listed with their most common genes and DNA. The V and J calls follow TCRdb's processing rather than the paper's. This sample is represented by about 180,000 distinct CDR3 sequences; 93% of them were singletons. Of the sample, roughly 0.097% falls within the top ten clones.

The CDR3, from cysteine to phenylalanine, totals 14 residues. The retained sequence is limited to the CDR3, 42 bases, with the frame set at the first base. The junction shows trimming of 1 base on V and 8 bases on J, and the gene matches do not reach 5 bases of it. Reading the germline V gene gives CDR1 SGHVS and CDR2 FQNEAQ. The research as a whole found: The number of individuals in the TCR sequencing and HLA analysis was acknowledged as relatively small.

The sequence was collected from a human donor with multiple sclerosis. The sequencing input was CD4+ T cells from PBMCs. This chain joins TRBV7-8 to TRBJ1-2; 9 bases in the junction line up with TRBD1. CDR3 loop: CASSLVDRGKGYTF. The DNA sequence reads TGTGCCAGCAGCTTAGTGGACAGGGGCAAGGGCTACACCTTC.